The following is a T cell receptor (beta chain) sequence with its context. As yet, its antigen is unknown. This specimen includes other DNA sequences encoding the same CDR3. Germline lookup yields CDR1 SGHRS and CDR2 YFSETQ. The CDR3 is 14 residues long. V gave up 0 bases and J gave up 2 bases, with 7 bases separating them. The sample comes from a study of beta chain features in type 1 diabetes. The authors reverse transcribed all of the isolated RNA, so sequencing captured expressed TCRB transcripts. Method: immunoSEQ multiplex PCR; TCRdb's copy keeps in-frame clones and lacks some. The sample lists 250,000 to 300,000 clones; around an eighth were seen once. Study observations and caveats: When Type 1 diabetes patients were examined, their TCRB CDR3s proved moderately but significantly shorter in all four CD4+ subsets.

What was sequenced was naive CD4+ T cells from blood. This TCR derives from a man aged 30-40 years with type 1 diabetes. V is TRBV5-1 and J is TRBJ2-3; D is unresolved. CDR3 residues: CASSLGQDTDTQYF. The DNA of the CDR3 is TGCGCCAGCAGCTTGGGCCAGGACACAGATACGCAGTATTTT.